Detailed here is one TCR beta chain. This sample is part of a study of response to subunit inactivated influenza vaccine. TCRdb passed the RT-PCR reads through MiXCR, listing each CDR3 protein once. This sample has hundreds of thousands of distinct CDR3 sequences; approximately 15% occur once, and the top ten carry 11%. The sequences come from PBMCs from blood, collected 11 to 12 days after vaccination. The sequence was obtained from a man in his forties or fifties who received an inactivated influenza vaccine.

The CDR3 spells CASSVKSGGELFF. In DNA, the CDR3 is TGTGCCAGCAGTGTTAAGTCCGGCGGGGAGCTGTTTTTT. The chain links TRBV6-6 to TRBJ2-2; D ambiguous. The CDR3 covers 13 residues. The germline CDR1 and CDR2 sequences are MNHNY and SVGAGI (reference sequence). V lost 5 bases, J lost 7 bases, and 11 bases lay in between.